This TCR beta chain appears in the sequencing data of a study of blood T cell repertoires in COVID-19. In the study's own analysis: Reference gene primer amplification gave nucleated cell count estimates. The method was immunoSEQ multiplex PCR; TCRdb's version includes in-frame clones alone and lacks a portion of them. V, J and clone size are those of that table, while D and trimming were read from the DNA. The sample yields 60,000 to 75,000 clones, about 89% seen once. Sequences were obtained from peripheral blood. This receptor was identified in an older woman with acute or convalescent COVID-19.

CDR3 sequence: CASSPGTGYSTEAFF. In nucleotides, the CDR3 is TGCGCCAGCAGCCCTGGGACAGGGTATAGCACTGAAGCTTTCTTT. The V call is TRBV5-1, the J call TRBJ1-1; TRBD1 agrees at 9 bases. Looked up from germline, CDR1 is SGHRS and CDR2 is YFSETQ. The V gene end was trimmed by 4 bases and the J gene end by 4 bases; junction bases not matched to a gene: 8. The CDR3 loop spans 15 amino acids. Full variable domain (remainder filled in from reference TRBV5-1 and TRBJ1-1): KAGVTQTPRYLIKTRGQQVTLSCSPISGHRSVSWYQQTPGQGLQFLFEYFSETQRNKGNFPGRFSGRQFSNSRSEMNVSTLELGDSALYLCASSPGTGYSTEAFFGQGTRLTVV.